A few counts support the clone carrying this T cell receptor (beta chain). Its specificity is not known. This record comes from a study of identical twins. Study-wide points: Twin sharing of out-of-frame TCR alpha was underestimated by models in monozygotic pairs.

Template switching introduced a universal primer site, and the cDNA bore unique molecular identifiers. TCRdb reprocessed the 5' RACE reads via MiXCR and lists one record per CDR3 protein. The sample has 500,000 to 600,000 distinct CDR3 sequences, about 20% seen once. This CDR3 spans 13 amino acids. V lost 6 bases, J lost 6 bases, and 11 bases lay in between. This same sample was also part of a study on T cells expressing NK-cell markers. From that report: Sorted T-cell subsets CD3+CD56+NKG2C+, CD3+CD56+NKG2C- and CD3+CD56-NKG2C+ were TCR beta-sequenced. Dominance of the CD3+CD56-NKG2C+ fraction by these clonotypes also held in a few donors.

The receptor comes from a woman in her late teens or twenties in good health. This chain uses TRBV12-3 or TRBV12-4 with TRBJ2-2; TRBD2 is a possible D gene (5 bases). Sample: CD4+ T cells sorted from blood. The CDR3 DNA sequence: TGTGCCAGCAGCCGAACTAGGTCCGGGGAGCTGTTTTTT. This gives the protein CASSRTRSGELFF.